The 30 T cell receptor beta chains presented below share a single source sample, sequenced in a study of CD8 T cells in Susac syndrome. Random hexamers were used to reverse transcribe roughly 0.45 to 1 ug of RNA. TCRdb reanalysed the immunoSEQ multiplex PCR reads using MiXCR and keeps one entry per CDR3 protein. The sample gives around 140,000 distinct CDR3 sequences, 90% to 95% of which show up once; over 0.09% is in the top ten. Material: CD4+ T cells from PBMCs. These receptors originate from a human donor with multiple sclerosis.

CDR3 region: CASTMNALIADTQYF. The CDR3 coding sequence is TGTGCCAGCACAATGAACGCTTTGATTGCAGATACGCAGTATTTT. V and J are TRBV2 and TRBJ2-3; D ambiguous. CDR1 is SNHLY, CDR2 FYNNEI, per germline. Trimming left V 7 bases short and J 4 bases short, with 18 bases between. CDR3 length: 15 residues.

The chain uses TRBV4-1 and TRBJ2-5, with D possibly called TRBD1 or TRBD2 (6 bases each). V lost 3 bases, J lost 2 bases, and 22 bases lay in between. The CDR3 extends over 18 amino acids. Per the germline V gene, CDR1 is MGHRA and CDR2 is YSYEKL. Written as DNA, the CDR3 is TGCGCCAGCAGCCAGCGGGACAAGGGAAAAGATGCTCAAGAGACCCAGTACTTC. This gives the protein CASSQRDKGKDAQETQYF.

V and J are TRBV18 and TRBJ2-3; the match to TRBD1 covers 8 bases. V was pared by 3 bases and J by 1 base, with 6 bases of the junction left unmatched. The CDR3 contains 16 residues. Germline V gives CDR1 KGHSH, CDR2 LQKENI. CDR3 loop: CASSPGQGRGTDTQYF. In DNA, the CDR3 is TGTGCCAGCTCACCCGGACAGGGCAGAGGCACAGATACGCAGTATTTT.

The chain carries TRBV20-1 and TRBJ2-5; 8 bases are shared with TRBD2. Germline CDR1 DFQATT, CDR2 SNEGSKA (reference sequence). V trimming: 5 bases; J trimming: 5 bases; junction bases outside the gene matches: 10. CDR3 length: 14 amino acids. The CDR3 bases are TGCAGTGCTGGACCGGGACTAGTTGCGGAGACCCAGTACTTC. This codes for CSAGPGLVAETQYF.

This chain joins TRBV5-1 and TRBJ2-7; D is possibly TRBD1 (6 bases). V lost 4 bases and J 2 bases, leaving 10 bases between the germline ends. The CDR3 contains 13 residues. CDR1 is SGHRS, CDR2 YFSETQ, per germline. The CDR3 DNA reads as TGCGCCAGCAGCCTGGACAGACCCTACGAGCAGTACTTC. This sequence encodes CASSLDRPYEQYF.

V and J are TRBV30 and TRBJ1-6, with D perhaps TRBD1 (6 bases). Germline loops: CDR1 GTSNPN, CDR2 SVGIG (reference sequence). The germline V and J ends were trimmed by 4 bases and 7 bases, with 11 bases remaining between them. The CDR3 is 13 amino acids. CDR3 in DNA: TGTGCCTGGAAGGTCGGGGGCAATTCACCCCTCCACTTT. The encoded protein is CAWKVGGNSPLHF.

The chain employs TRBV5-1 and TRBJ2-1; the D is unclear. CDR1 is SGHRS, CDR2 YFSETQ, per germline. Trimming shortened V by 0 bases and J by 8 bases, and 18 bases separated the two germline ends. CDR3 length equals 16 residues. The CDR3 protein is CASSLASANRGDEQFF. In nucleotides, the CDR3 is TGCGCCAGCAGCTTGGCAAGCGCAAATCGTGGCGATGAGCAGTTCTTC.

V gene TRBV12-3 or TRBV12-4 combines with J gene TRBJ2-2; 9 bases line up with TRBD1. There are 14 residues in the CDR3. The V segment lost 7 bases and the J segment 6 bases; nucleotides outside the gene matches: 6. This chain's CDR3 is CASTTRTGAGELFF. For the CDR3, the DNA is TGTGCCAGCACCACTAGGACAGGGGCCGGGGAGCTGTTTTTT.

This chain uses TRBV9 with TRBJ2-7, with D possibly called TRBD1 or TRBD2 (5 bases each). The CDR3 extends over 13 amino acids. Per germline, CDR1 SGDLS and CDR2 YYNGEE. V was clipped by 3 bases and J by 4 bases, with 11 bases between them. The CDR3 spells CASSARGDYEQYF. In DNA, the CDR3 is TGTGCCAGCAGCGCCCGAGGGGATTACGAGCAGTACTTC.

The table lists this clonotype with a count of one. V and J are TRBV20-1 and TRBJ1-2; no clear D gene. CDR1 is DFQATT, CDR2 SNEGSKA, per germline (reference sequence). The CDR3 spans 11 residues. Trimming took 3 bases from V and 6 from J, leaving 8 bases between them. CDR3 loop: CSASRQHGYTF. CDR3 nucleotides: TGCAGTGCTAGCCGTCAACATGGCTACACCTTC.

The chain links TRBV12-3 or TRBV12-4 to TRBJ1-1, with TRBD1 matching 9 bases. The J segment lost 1 base and the V segment lost 5 bases, leaving 5 bases of the junction unmatched. The CDR3 totals 15 residues. The DNA of the CDR3 is TGTGCCAGCAGTCCGCACAGGGGGCAGAACACTGAAGCTTTCTTT. This sequence encodes CASSPHRGQNTEAFF.

Worth noting for this clonotype: The germline gene is not matched at one end of the junction; a read error may be the cause. J is TRBJ1-2 and V is TRBV20-1; D might be TRBD1 (5 bases). Germline V lookup: CDR1 DFQATT, CDR2 SNEGSKA (reference sequence). The CDR3 has 11 residues. The CDR3 region has the DNA TGCAGTGCTGGAGATGGGACGGTAGTAACCTTC. Translating gives CSAGDGTVVTF.

The chain is built from TRBV5-6 and TRBJ1-2; tentative D call: TRBD1 (6 bases). The CDR3 has 12 amino acids. The germline CDR1 and CDR2 sequences are SGHDT and YYEEEE. V shed 3 bases and J shed 6 bases, with 9 bases lying between them. This CDR3 reads CASSWGGDGYTF. The CDR3 coding sequence is TGTGCCAGCAGCTGGGGGGGCGATGGCTACACCTTC.

The chain links TRBV9 to TRBJ1-3; D not resolved. CDR1 and CDR2 from the germline V gene are SGDLS and YYNGEE. Trimming took 4 bases from V and 4 from J, leaving 9 bases between them. The CDR3 runs to 13 residues. The CDR3 spells CASSSLVGNTIYF. CDR3 DNA: TGTGCCAGCAGCTCGTTAGTCGGAAACACCATATATTTT.

This clonotype was seen a single time. This sequence joins TRBV20-1 and TRBJ2-1; 13 positions match TRBD2. The V gene end was trimmed by 0 bases and the J gene end by 4 bases; junction bases not matched to a gene: 3. This CDR3 comprises 16 residues. Per germline, CDR1 DFQATT and CDR2 SNEGSKA (reference sequence). The CDR3 DNA sequence: TGCAGTGCTAGAGAACTAGCGGGGGGGCCTTACAATGAGCAGTTCTTC. This codes for CSARELAGGPYNEQFF.

The chain joins TRBV20-1 to TRBJ2-7; the D is unclear. The CDR3 contains 15 residues. V dropped 0 bases and J dropped 0 bases, with 12 bases sitting between them. Per germline, CDR1 DFQATT and CDR2 SNEGSKA (reference sequence). The CDR3 DNA reads as TGCAGTGCTAGAGACATGACGACATTCTCCTACGAGCAGTACTTC. Translated: CSARDMTTFSYEQYF.

The chain is built from TRBV3-1 and TRBJ1-3; D not resolved. The germline gives CDR1 LGHDT, CDR2 YNNKEL (reference sequence). The CDR3 is 14 residues long. V was clipped by 4 bases and J by 0 bases, with 7 bases between them. The CDR3 loop is CASSLMSSGNTIYF. In DNA, the CDR3 is TGTGCCAGCAGCCTAATGAGCTCTGGAAACACCATATATTTT.

The chain links TRBV20-1 to TRBJ2-1, with 10 bases lining up with TRBD2. Trimming cost V 7 bases and J 8 bases; bases outside gene matches: 5. This CDR3 region has 12 residues. Germline V gene sequence: CDR1 DFQATT, CDR2 SNEGSKA (reference sequence). Written as DNA, the CDR3 is TGCAGTGTACCTAGCGGGAGCTATGAGCAGTTCTTC. Its protein product is CSVPSGSYEQFF.

The table lists this clonotype with a count of one. The CDR3 DNA reads TGCAGCGTTGACAGGAGGGACACTGAAGCTTTCTTT. Translation gives CSVDRRDTEAFF. The J gene is TRBJ1-1, the V gene TRBV29-1, with D unresolved. Germline values: CDR1 SQVTM, CDR2 ANQGSEA. Trimming shortened V by 3 bases and J by 3 bases, and 8 bases separated the two germline ends. The CDR3 has 12 amino acids.

This rearrangement joins TRBV9 to TRBJ1-1; TRBD1 aligns across 10 bases. The ends lost 2 bases at V and 7 bases at J; junction bases unmatched: 2. CDR3 length: 13 amino acids. In germline, CDR1 is SGDLS, CDR2 YYNGEE. Written as DNA, the CDR3 is TGTGCCAGCAGCGTCCGGGACAGGGGTGAAGCTTTCTTT. This translates into CASSVRDRGEAFF.

The chain carries TRBV20-1 and TRBJ1-4; 7 positions agree with TRBD1. This CDR3 comprises 17 residues. V lost 5 bases, J lost 2 bases, and 14 bases stayed unmatched. Germline-derived CDR1 and CDR2 are DFQATT and SNEGSKA (reference sequence). The CDR3 region is CSARRGQGVTTNEKLFF. The CDR3 DNA sequence: TGCAGTGCTCGCCGCGGGCAGGGGGTAACCACTAATGAAAAACTGTTTTTT.

V usage is TRBV11-1 and J usage is TRBJ1-6, with 7 positions matching TRBD1. The CDR3 sequence is 12 residues long. Unmatched junction bases numbered 4, after V lost 5 bases and J lost 12 bases. The germline gives CDR1 SGHAT, CDR2 FQDESV (reference sequence). CDR3 DNA: TGTGCCAGCAGCCCCAACAGGGGACCCCTCCACTTT. Translation: CASSPNRGPLHF.

This chain joins TRBV6-5 and TRBJ2-1; 11 bases align to TRBD1. The germline V gene has CDR1 MNHEY and CDR2 SVGAGI. The J segment lost 7 bases and the V segment lost 4 bases, leaving 9 bases of the junction unmatched. The CDR3 has 16 amino acids. In DNA form, the CDR3 reads TGTGCCAGCAGTTCTACCGGGACAGGGGGGATTAATGAGCAGTTCTTC. As protein: CASSSTGTGGINEQFF.

The chain joins TRBV4-1 to TRBJ2-1; the match to TRBD2 covers 9 bases. Germline V gene lookup returns CDR1 MGHRA and CDR2 YSYEKL. V shed 6 bases, J shed 5 bases, and the junction held 8 bases outside the gene matches. This CDR3 spans 15 amino acids. In DNA, the CDR3 is TGCGCCAGCAGTCTAGCGGGAACCACTGACAATGAGCAGTTCTTC. Residues: CASSLAGTTDNEQFF.

The chain links TRBV18 to TRBJ2-1; D gene unclear. V was clipped by 4 bases and J by 4 bases, with 20 bases between them. The CDR3 runs 17 residues. Germline V gives CDR1 KGHSH, CDR2 LQKENI. In DNA form, the CDR3 reads TGTGCCAGCTCACATAAATCGGTGGGCCTACAGTACAATGAGCAGTTCTTC. It specifies CASSHKSVGLQYNEQFF.

The chain uses TRBV2 and TRBJ1-5; D is possibly TRBD1 (5 bases). The V and J ends lost 6 bases and 6 bases respectively, with 15 bases between them. The V gene's germline CDR1 is SNHLY and CDR2 FYNNEI. The CDR3 extends over 14 amino acids. The DNA of the CDR3 is TGTGCCAGCAGCAGGACGGGACTCCTTCAGCCCCAGCATTTT. It specifies CASSRTGLLQPQHF.

The rearrangement links TRBV7-6 to TRBJ1-5; D is unclear. In germline, CDR1 is SGHVS, CDR2 FNYEAQ. V lost 6 bases to trimming and J lost 3 bases, with 15 bases between them. The CDR3 extends over 15 amino acids. The CDR3 DNA follows: TGTGCCAGCAGTTCAGAGACGACTGACAATCAGCCCCAGCATTTT. Encoded protein: CASSSETTDNQPQHF.

The chain couples TRBV10-3 to TRBJ2-3; no definite D call. Looked up from germline, CDR1 is ENHRY and CDR2 is SYGVKD. V gave up 6 bases and J gave up 2 bases, with 9 bases separating them. The CDR3 is 13 residues long. The CDR3 nucleotides read TGTGCCATCAGAATGGCCACCACAGATACGCAGTATTTT. Translated: CAIRMATTDTQYF.

The chain combines TRBV14 with TRBJ2-7; TRBD1 matches at 7 bases. V lost 6 bases and J lost 2; bases outside the gene matches: 4. CDR1 and CDR2 (germline): SGHDN, FVKESK. The CDR3 runs 13 residues. The CDR3 loop is CASRNRGTYEQYF. As DNA, the CDR3 is TGTGCCAGCAGGAACAGGGGAACCTACGAGCAGTACTTC. Filled out from reference TRBV14 and TRBJ2-7, the complete variable domain reads EAGVTQFPSHSVIEKGQTVTLRCDPISGHDNLYWYRRVMGKEIKFLLHFVKESKQDESGMPNNRFLAERTGGTYSTLKVQPAELEDSGVYFCASRNRGTYEQYFGPGTRLTVT.

Note on this clonotype: Relative to the germline gene, one junction end is altered; a read error may explain this. CDR3 amino acids: CASSLAGPQDSKTF. CDR3 DNA: TGTGCCAGCAGCTTAGCGGGCCCCCAGGATTCTAAAACGTTT. The chain carries TRBV7-8 and TRBJ1-3; D is undetermined. CDR1 SGHVS and CDR2 FQNEAQ come from the germline V gene. The length of the CDR3 is 14 residues.